This TCR beta chain was identified during a study of blood T cell repertoires in COVID-19. On the study more broadly: Donors in the United States, Italy and Spain gave samples during acute or convalescent COVID-19. PBMCs, B-cell-depleted T cells, or T cells provided the cDNA or gDNA that made up the material.

The V gene's germline CDR1 is MNHEY and CDR2 SVGAGI. V lost 2 bases and J lost 1, with 9 bases in between. The CDR3 extends over 15 amino acids. Authors' methods: Counts of nucleated cells, estimated from reference gene primer amplification, were obtained. Assay used: immunoSEQ multiplex PCR; TCRdb lists only in-frame clones, some missing. V and J calls and clone size are as listed in that table; D and trimming were resolved from the DNA. The repertoire holds about 130,000 clones, 85% to 90% seen once, with approximately 6.6% in the top ten. This TCR was sampled from a man at least 80 years old with active or convalescent COVID-19. The rearrangement links TRBV6-5 to TRBJ2-1; tentative D call: TRBD2 (6 bases). Material for sequencing was peripheral blood. CDR3 sequence reads: CASSYGGRSYNEQFF. For the CDR3, the DNA is TGTGCCAGCAGTTACGGAGGGAGGTCCTACAATGAGCAGTTCTTC.